The entry that follows covers one T cell receptor beta chain sequence. These data come from a study of CD8 T cells in Susac syndrome. Random hexamers primed reverse transcription of roughly 0.5 to 1 ug RNA. TCRdb fed the immunoSEQ multiplex PCR reads into MiXCR, producing one record per CDR3 protein. This sample has 350,000 to 550,000 distinct CDR3 sequences, with approximately 85% found just once. V lost 1 base, J lost 7 bases, and 10 bases lay in between. Per germline, CDR1 SGHTA and CDR2 FQGNSA. CDR3 length: 13 amino acids. The sample was CD8+ T cells from PBMCs. The V and J genes are TRBV7-2 and TRBJ2-5, with a tentative D call TRBD2 (6 bases). This sequence originates from a human donor with multiple sclerosis. The DNA of the CDR3 is TGTGCCAGCAGCTTAGAGGCCGGGGGGACCCAGTACTTC. Protein: CASSLEAGGTQYF.